This note documents a single T cell receptor beta chain sequence. The antigen remains undetermined. The germline V gene encodes CDR1 SNHLY and CDR2 FYNNEI. The CDR3 loop spans 14 amino acids. The ends were cut back, 4 bases at V and 7 bases at J, with 17 bases in the middle. Here immunoSEQ multiplex PCR was the method, and the copy in TCRdb shows in-frame clones only, minus some. The table includes about 34,000 clones, approximately 80% detected once. The data were obtained in a study of T cell responses to AZD1222 COVID-19 vaccine. Whole-study results and caveats: No repertoire was sampled before or during the peak T cell response, only after it. Two AZD1222 administrations were followed by greater Spike-specific TCR breadth and depth.

Whether given at about 4 or about 12 weeks, second doses were pooled. This sequence was found in an adult who received the AZD1222 COVID-19 vaccine. Sequenced here: peripheral blood, sampled 28 days after the second AZD1222 dose. This chain uses TRBV2 with TRBJ2-7, with D possibly TRBD1 on 5 matching bases. The CDR3: CASSGSTALGEQYF. As DNA, the CDR3 is TGTGCCAGCAGTGGGTCGACAGCGCTGGGGGAGCAGTACTTC.